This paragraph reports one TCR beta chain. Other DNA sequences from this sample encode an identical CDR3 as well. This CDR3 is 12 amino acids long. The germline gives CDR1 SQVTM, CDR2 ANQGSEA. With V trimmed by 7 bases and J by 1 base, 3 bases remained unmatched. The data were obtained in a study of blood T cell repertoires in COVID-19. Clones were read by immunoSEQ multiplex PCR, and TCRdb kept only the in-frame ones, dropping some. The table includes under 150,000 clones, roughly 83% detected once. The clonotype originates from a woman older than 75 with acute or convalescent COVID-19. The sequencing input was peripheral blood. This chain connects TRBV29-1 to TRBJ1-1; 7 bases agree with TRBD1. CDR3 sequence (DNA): TGCAGCGCCGGGACAGCGAACACTGAAGCTTTCTTT. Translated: CSAGTANTEAFF.